This T cell receptor beta chain was identified in a study of CD8+CD57+ T cells in acquired aplastic anemia. Study conclusions and caveats: Over 25 shared CD8+ CDR3s appeared highly expressed within patients' immunodominant clones.

Genomic DNA constituted the template upon which TCR beta VDJ and CDR3 profiling was performed. MiXCR, run by TCRdb on the reads, gives a single entry per CDR3 protein. The sample lists some 200,000 distinct CDR3 sequences; less than 50% were seen once. The germline V gene has CDR1 SGDLS and CDR2 YYNGEE. The trim removed 10 bases at V and 4 bases at J, leaving 14 bases unmatched. This CDR3 has 15 residues. This clonotype was seen only a few times. The antigen remains unidentified. Sequencing involved patients with CD8+CD57+ cell expansion previously shown by flow cytometry. Input material: sorted CD4+, CD8+, or CD8+CD57+ T cells (not recorded which) from PBMCs. The clonotype was recovered from a human donor with aplastic anemia. The chain links TRBV9 to TRBJ2-3, with 8 positions matching TRBD1. CDR3 sequence reads: CASGAGQGGADTQYF. DNA of the CDR3: TGTGCCTCCGGGGCCGGACAGGGAGGAGCAGATACGCAGTATTTT.